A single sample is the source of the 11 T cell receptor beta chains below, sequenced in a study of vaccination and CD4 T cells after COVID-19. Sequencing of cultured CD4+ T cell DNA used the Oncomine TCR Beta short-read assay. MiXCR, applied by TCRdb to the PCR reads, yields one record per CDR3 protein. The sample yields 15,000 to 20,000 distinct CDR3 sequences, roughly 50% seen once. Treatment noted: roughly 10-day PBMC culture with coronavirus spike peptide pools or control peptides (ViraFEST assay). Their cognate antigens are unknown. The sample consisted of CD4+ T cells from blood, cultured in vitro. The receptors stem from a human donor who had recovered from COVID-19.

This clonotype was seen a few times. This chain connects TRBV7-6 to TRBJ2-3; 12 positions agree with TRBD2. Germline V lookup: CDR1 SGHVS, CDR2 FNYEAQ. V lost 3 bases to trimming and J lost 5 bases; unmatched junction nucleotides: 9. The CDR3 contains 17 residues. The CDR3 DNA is TGTGCCAGCAGCTTCGGGGGGCTAGCGGGAGGGCGAGATACGCAGTATTTT. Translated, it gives CASSFGGLAGGRDTQYF. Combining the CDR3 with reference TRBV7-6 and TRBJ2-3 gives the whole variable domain GAGVSQSPRYKVTKRGQDVALRCDPISGHVSLYWYRQALGQGPEFLTYFNYEAQQDKSGLPNDRFSAERPEGSISTLTIQRTEQRDSAMYRCASSFGGLAGGRDTQYFGPGTRLTVL.

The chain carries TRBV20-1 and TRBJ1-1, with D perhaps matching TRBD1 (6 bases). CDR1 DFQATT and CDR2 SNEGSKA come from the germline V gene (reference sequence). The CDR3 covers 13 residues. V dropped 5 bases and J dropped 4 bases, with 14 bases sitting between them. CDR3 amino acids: CSAPKDSGTEAFF. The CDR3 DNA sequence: TGCAGTGCTCCGAAGGACAGCGGCACTGAAGCTTTCTTT.

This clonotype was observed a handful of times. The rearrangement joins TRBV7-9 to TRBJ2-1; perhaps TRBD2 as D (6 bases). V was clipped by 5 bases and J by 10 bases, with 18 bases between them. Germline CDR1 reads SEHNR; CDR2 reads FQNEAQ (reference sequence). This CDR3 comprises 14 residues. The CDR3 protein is CASSVLGRPEEQFF. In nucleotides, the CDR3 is TGTGCCAGCAGCGTTTTAGGGAGGCCGGAAGAGCAGTTCTTC.

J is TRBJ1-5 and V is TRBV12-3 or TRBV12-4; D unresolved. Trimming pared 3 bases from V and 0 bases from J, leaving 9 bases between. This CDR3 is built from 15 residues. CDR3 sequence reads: CASSFGAYSNQPQHF. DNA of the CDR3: TGTGCCAGCAGTTTCGGTGCGTATAGCAATCAGCCCCAGCATTTT.

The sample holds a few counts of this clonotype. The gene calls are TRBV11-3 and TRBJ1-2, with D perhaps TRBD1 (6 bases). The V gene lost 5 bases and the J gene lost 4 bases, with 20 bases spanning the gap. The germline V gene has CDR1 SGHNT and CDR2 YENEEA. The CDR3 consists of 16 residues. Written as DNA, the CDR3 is TGTGCCAGCAGCGACAATAACAGGGATCGTTCCTATGGCTACACCTTC. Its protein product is CASSDNNRDRSYGYTF.

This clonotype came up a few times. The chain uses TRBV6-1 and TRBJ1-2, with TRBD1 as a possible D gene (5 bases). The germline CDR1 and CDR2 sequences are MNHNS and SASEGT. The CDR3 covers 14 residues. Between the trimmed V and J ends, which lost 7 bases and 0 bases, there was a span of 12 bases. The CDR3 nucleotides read TGTGCCAGCACCATCAGGGAGACTAACTATGGCTACACCTTC. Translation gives CASTIRETNYGYTF.

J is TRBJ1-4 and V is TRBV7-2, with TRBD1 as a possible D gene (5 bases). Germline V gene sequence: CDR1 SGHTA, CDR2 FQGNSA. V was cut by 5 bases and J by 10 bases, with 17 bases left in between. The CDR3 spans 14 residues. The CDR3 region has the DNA TGTGCCAGCAGCAGCGGGACCCAACTCGGAAAACTGTTTTTT. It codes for CASSSGTQLGKLFF.

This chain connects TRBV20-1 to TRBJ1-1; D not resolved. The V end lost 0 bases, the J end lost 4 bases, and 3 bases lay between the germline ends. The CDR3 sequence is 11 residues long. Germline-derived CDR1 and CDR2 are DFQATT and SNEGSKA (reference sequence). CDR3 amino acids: CSARESTEAFF. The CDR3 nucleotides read TGCAGTGCTAGAGAGAGCACTGAAGCTTTCTTT.

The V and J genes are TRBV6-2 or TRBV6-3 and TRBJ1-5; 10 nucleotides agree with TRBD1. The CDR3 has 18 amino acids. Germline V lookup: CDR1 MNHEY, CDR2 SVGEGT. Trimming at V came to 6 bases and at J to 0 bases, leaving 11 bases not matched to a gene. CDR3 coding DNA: TGTGCCAGCAGGAATCTGGGACAGGGGTTATATAGCAATCAGCCCCAGCATTTT. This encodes CASRNLGQGLYSNQPQHF.

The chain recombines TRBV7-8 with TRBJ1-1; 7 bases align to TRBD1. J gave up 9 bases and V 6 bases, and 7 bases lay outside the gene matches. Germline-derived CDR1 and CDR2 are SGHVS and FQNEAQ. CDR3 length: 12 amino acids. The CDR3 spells CASSMRDRKAFF. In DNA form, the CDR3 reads TGTGCCAGCAGTATGAGGGACAGAAAAGCTTTCTTT.

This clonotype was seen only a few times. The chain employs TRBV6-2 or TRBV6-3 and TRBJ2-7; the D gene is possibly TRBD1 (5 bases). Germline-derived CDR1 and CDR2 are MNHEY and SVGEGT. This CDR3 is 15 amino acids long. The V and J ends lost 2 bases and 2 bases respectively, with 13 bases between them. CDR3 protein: CASSYGLQETYEQYF. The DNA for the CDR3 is TGTGCCAGCAGTTACGGATTACAGGAGACCTACGAGCAGTACTTC.